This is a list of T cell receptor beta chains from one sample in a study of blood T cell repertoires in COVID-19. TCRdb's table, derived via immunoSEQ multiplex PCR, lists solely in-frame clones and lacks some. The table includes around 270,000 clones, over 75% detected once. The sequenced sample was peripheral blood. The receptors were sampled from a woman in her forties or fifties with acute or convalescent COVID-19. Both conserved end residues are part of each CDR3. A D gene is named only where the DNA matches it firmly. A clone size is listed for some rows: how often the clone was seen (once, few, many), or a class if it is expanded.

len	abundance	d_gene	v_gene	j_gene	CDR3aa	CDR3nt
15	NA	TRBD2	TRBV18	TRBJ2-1	CASSPLGAGDNEQFF	TGTGCCAGCTCACCCCTGGGAGCGGGGGACAATGAGCAGTTCTTC
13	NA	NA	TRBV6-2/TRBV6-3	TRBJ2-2	CASSYPPRIELFF	TGTGCCAGCAGTTACCCCCCTAGAATAGAGCTGTTTTTT
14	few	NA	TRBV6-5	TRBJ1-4	CASSYLQGREKLFF	TGTGCCAGCAGTTACTTGCAGGGCAGGGAAAAACTGTTTTTT
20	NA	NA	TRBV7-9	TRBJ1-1	CASSNPAGYRRGGMNTEAFF	TGTGCCAGCAGCAATCCGGCGGGCTATAGGCGGGGTGGAATGAACACTGAAGCTTTCTTT
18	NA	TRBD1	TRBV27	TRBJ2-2	CATNGVTGTGLRTGELFF	TGTGCCACCAACGGTGTAACCGGGACAGGGTTACGGACCGGGGAGCTGTTTTTT
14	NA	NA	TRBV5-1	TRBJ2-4	CASRVGGPKNIQYF	TGCGCCAGCAGGGTCGGGGGACCCAAAAACATTCAGTACTTC
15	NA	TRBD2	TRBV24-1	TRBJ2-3	CATSGGAGVTDTQYF	TGTGCCACCAGCGGGGGGGCAGGGGTGACAGATACGCAGTATTTT
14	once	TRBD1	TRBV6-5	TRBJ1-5	CASSTGQVSQPQHF	TGTGCCAGCAGTACTGGACAGGTGTCTCAGCCCCAGCATTTT
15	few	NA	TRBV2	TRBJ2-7	CASSGSLVPPYEQYF	TGTGCCAGCAGTGGATCACTAGTGCCCCCCTACGAGCAGTACTTC
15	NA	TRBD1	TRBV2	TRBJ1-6	CASSVTTGLPSPLHF	TGTGCCAGCAGTGTAACGACAGGGTTACCTTCACCCCTCCACTTT
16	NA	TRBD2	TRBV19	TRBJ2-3	CASSTRVAGGTDTQYF	TGTGCCAGTAGTACTCGGGTAGCGGGAGGCACAGATACGCAGTATTTT
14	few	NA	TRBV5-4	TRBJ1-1	CASSWGVIGTEAFF	TGTGCCAGCAGCTGGGGGGTGATAGGTACTGAAGCTTTCTTT
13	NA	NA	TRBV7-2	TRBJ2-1	CASSLGTFNEQFF	TGTGCCAGCAGCCTTGGGACTTTTAATGAGCAGTTCTTC
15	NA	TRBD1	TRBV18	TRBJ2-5	CASSRNRDSQETQYF	TGTGCCAGCTCCCGCAACCGGGACAGCCAAGAGACCCAGTACTTC
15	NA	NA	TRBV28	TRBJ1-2	CASIPVHPGNYGYTF	TGTGCCAGCATCCCCGTACACCCAGGAAACTATGGCTACACCTTC
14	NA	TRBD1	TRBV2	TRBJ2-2	CASARTGEDGELFF	TGTGCCAGCGCCAGGACAGGGGAGGACGGGGAGCTGTTTTTT
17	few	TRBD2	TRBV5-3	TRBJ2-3	CARRVPRGSGRTDTQYF	TGTGCCAGAAGGGTCCCTAGGGGTAGCGGGAGGACAGATACGCAGTATTTT
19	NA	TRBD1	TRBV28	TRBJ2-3	CASSPIPGTGVGKVDTQYF	TGTGCCAGCAGTCCTATTCCCGGGACAGGGGTTGGGAAAGTAGATACGCAGTATTTT
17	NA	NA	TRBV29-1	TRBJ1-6	CSADPPTVTTYNSPLHF	TGCAGCGCCGACCCTCCTACAGTGACCACCTATAATTCACCCCTCCACTTT
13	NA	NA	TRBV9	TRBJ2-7	CASSLRDNYEQYF	TGTGCCAGCAGCCTCCGGGACAACTACGAGCAGTACTTC
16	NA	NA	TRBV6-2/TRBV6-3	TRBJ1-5	CASSYLQGVSNQPQHF	TGTGCCAGCAGTTACCTACAGGGAGTCAGCAATCAGCCCCAGCATTTT
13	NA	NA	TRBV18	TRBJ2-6	CLSGESGANVLTF	TGTCTGTCCGGGGAGTCTGGGGCCAACGTCCTGACTTTC
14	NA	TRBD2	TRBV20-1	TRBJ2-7	CSASVGLAGGKQYF	TGCAGTGCTAGTGTGGGACTAGCGGGAGGAAAGCAGTACTTC
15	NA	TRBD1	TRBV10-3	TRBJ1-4	CAISSGTGANEKLFF	TGTGCCATCAGTTCAGGGACAGGAGCTAATGAAAAACTGTTTTTT
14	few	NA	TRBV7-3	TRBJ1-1	CASSTSQGNTEAFF	TGTGCCAGCAGCACAAGCCAGGGGAACACTGAAGCTTTCTTT
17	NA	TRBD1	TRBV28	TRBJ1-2	CASSTYPHPDRGDGYTF	TGTGCCAGCAGCACCTACCCCCACCCCGACAGGGGCGATGGCTACACCTTC
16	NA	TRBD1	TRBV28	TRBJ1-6	CASSFPGTGPNSPLHF	TGTGCCAGCAGTTTCCCCGGGACAGGGCCTAATTCACCCCTCCACTTT
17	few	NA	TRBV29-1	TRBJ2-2	CSVTGVGRVGNTGELFF	TGCAGCGTAACTGGAGTGGGCAGGGTGGGGAACACCGGGGAGCTGTTTTTT
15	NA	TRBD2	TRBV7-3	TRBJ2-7	CASSLAPGLAYEQYF	TGTGCCAGCAGCTTAGCCCCGGGACTAGCCTACGAGCAGTACTTC
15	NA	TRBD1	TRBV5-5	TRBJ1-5	CASSLDWSGGQPQHF	TGTGCCAGCAGCTTGGACTGGTCAGGGGGACAGCCCCAGCATTTT
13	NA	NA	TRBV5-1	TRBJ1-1	CASSPRPTPEAFF	TGCGCCAGCAGCCCCCGGCCGACACCTGAAGCTTTCTTT
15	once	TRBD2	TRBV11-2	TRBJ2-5	CASSPLAGVGETQYF	TGTGCCAGCAGCCCACTCGCGGGAGTAGGAGAGACCCAGTACTTC
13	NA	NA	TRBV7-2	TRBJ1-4	CASSFRGGEKLFF	TGTGCCAGCAGCTTTAGGGGAGGGGAAAAACTGTTTTTT
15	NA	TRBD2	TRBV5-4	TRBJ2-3	CASSLAGAGTDTQYF	TGTGCCAGCAGCTTAGCGGGAGCGGGCACAGATACGCAGTATTTT
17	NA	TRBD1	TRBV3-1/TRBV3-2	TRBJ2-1	CASSQGFRDSSYNEQFF	TGTGCCAGCAGCCAAGGTTTCCGGGACAGCTCCTACAATGAGCAGTTCTTC
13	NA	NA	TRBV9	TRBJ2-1	CASRARLDNEQFF	TGTGCCAGCAGGGCCAGACTTGACAATGAGCAGTTCTTC
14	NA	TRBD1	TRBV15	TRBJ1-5	CATSLRQGIQPQHF	TGTGCCACCAGCTTGAGACAGGGGATACAGCCCCAGCATTTT
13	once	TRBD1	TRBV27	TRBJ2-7	CASSPSGTAPQYF	TGTGCCAGCAGTCCCTCGGGGACAGCCCCGCAGTACTTC
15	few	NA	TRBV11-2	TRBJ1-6	CASSLVAMTGSPLHF	TGTGCCAGCAGCTTAGTGGCCATGACGGGTTCACCCCTCCACTTT
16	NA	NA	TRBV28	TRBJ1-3	CASSSNLRGSGNTIYF	TGTGCCAGCAGTTCGAACTTACGGGGTTCTGGAAACACCATATATTTT
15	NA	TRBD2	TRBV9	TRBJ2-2	CASSVRAGGPGELFF	TGTGCCAGCAGCGTACGAGCGGGAGGGCCCGGGGAGCTGTTTTTT
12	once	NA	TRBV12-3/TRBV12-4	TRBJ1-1	CASSLSPGGAFF	TGTGCCAGCAGTTTATCCCCCGGGGGAGCTTTCTTT